These 27 T cell receptor beta chains originate from one sample sequenced in a study of CD8 T cells in ankylosing spondylitis. Notes on the study in general: Roughly eight highly homologous variants made up a TCR beta motif that seemed to typify ankylosing spondylitis blood.

TCRdb reanalysed the 5' RACE reads using MiXCR and keeps one entry per CDR3 protein. The sample records some 800,000 distinct CDR3 sequences, 12% being singletons. These receptors have no known antigen. Sequencing used blood, either unsorted or a sorted T cell fraction (not recorded which). The receptor source for this set is a male donor with ankylosing spondylitis.

This clonotype occurred many times. The chain combines TRBV7-6 with TRBJ2-7, with 11 bases lining up with TRBD2. Germline CDR1 reads SGHVS; CDR2 reads FNYEAQ. The CDR3 spans 15 residues. V dropped 1 base and J dropped 5; count of bases not matched to a gene: 4. CDR3 loop: CASSLEGLAVNEQYF. CDR3 nucleotide sequence: TGTGCCAGCAGCTTAGAGGGACTAGCGGTTAACGAGCAGTACTTC.

V and J are TRBV20-1 and TRBJ2-7; D is undetermined. Germline CDR1 is DFQATT and CDR2 is SNEGSKA (reference sequence). The CDR3 loop spans 15 amino acids. Trimming pared 2 bases from V and 3 bases from J, leaving 17 bases between. The CDR3 region has the DNA TGCAGTGCTAGATCTCCCTCCGAGACACTCTACGAGCAGTACTTC. This sequence encodes CSARSPSETLYEQYF.

This clonotype was seen a handful of times. The chain links TRBV5-1 to TRBJ1-4; maybe TRBD1 (6 bases). The CDR3 length is 16 residues. From germline, CDR1 is SGHRS and CDR2 YFSETQ. V lost 1 base, J lost 4 bases, and 14 bases lay in between. CDR3 residues: CASSLYGGGFNEKLFF. CDR3 DNA: TGCGCCAGCAGCTTGTATGGTGGGGGCTTTAATGAAAAACTGTTTTTT.

This clonotype was observed at least ten times. The chain joins TRBV7-2 to TRBJ2-7; tentative D call: TRBD1 (6 bases). This CDR3 spans 12 amino acids. Germline CDR1 reads SGHTA; CDR2 reads FQGNSA. The germline V and J ends were trimmed by 4 bases and 4 bases, with 8 bases remaining between them. CDR3 nucleotides: TGTGCCAGCAGCTGGACAGTTTACGAGCAGTACTTC. Protein: CASSWTVYEQYF.

The chain uses TRBV5-6 and TRBJ2-7; D is possibly TRBD1 or TRBD2 (5 bases each). The CDR3 covers 14 residues. Germline CDR1 and CDR2: SGHDT and YYEEEE. V gave up 4 bases and J gave up 3 bases, with 14 bases separating them. In DNA form, the CDR3 reads TGTGCCAGCAGCGTCCGGGACGGATACTACGAGCAGTACTTC. It yields the protein CASSVRDGYYEQYF.

J is TRBJ2-1 and V is TRBV4-2; TRBD2 agrees at 11 bases. This CDR3 region has 16 residues. CDR1 and CDR2 from the germline V gene are LGHNA and YNFKEQ. V gave up 3 bases and J gave up 4 bases; unmatched junction bases: 5. CDR3 loop: CASSQITSGSYNEQFF. The CDR3 coding sequence is TGTGCCAGCAGCCAGATAACTAGCGGGAGTTACAATGAGCAGTTCTTC.

Worth noting for this clonotype: The final CDR3 position lacks the conserved phenylalanine or tryptophan, pointing to a likely read error. The chain joins TRBV10-3 to TRBJ2-2, with TRBD2 matching over 8 bases. V lost 5 bases, J lost 4 bases, and 6 bases stayed unmatched. The CDR3 spans 15 residues. The germline V gene has CDR1 ENHRY and CDR2 SYGVKD. The CDR3 region has the DNA TGTGCCATCAGTCTGGTCACTAGCGGCACCGGGGAGCTGTTTTCT. Protein sequence: CAISLVTSGTGELFS.

Only a few counts were recorded for this clonotype. V gene TRBV6-2 or TRBV6-3 combines with J gene TRBJ2-1; 10 bases fit TRBD2. Germline-derived CDR1 and CDR2 are MNHEY and SVGEGT. V lost 6 bases and J lost 3; bases outside the gene matches: 5. The CDR3 has 15 residues. In DNA form, the CDR3 reads TGTGCCAGCAGCGAACTAGCGGGGTTCTACAATGAGCAGTTCTTC. It translates to CASSELAGFYNEQFF.

This clonotype was detected a few times. This chain uses TRBV29-1 with TRBJ1-4; 9 nucleotides match TRBD1. The germline CDR1 and CDR2 sequences are SQVTM and ANQGSEA. The CDR3 loop spans 15 amino acids. V gave up 6 bases and J gave up 4 bases; unmatched junction bases: 9. The CDR3 sequence is CSVASQGAGNEKLFF. CDR3 coding DNA: TGCAGCGTAGCCTCACAGGGGGCCGGTAATGAAAAACTGTTTTTT.

This clonotype has ten or more counts. The rearrangement joins TRBV20-1 to TRBJ2-7; D remains ambiguous. The CDR3 is 11 amino acids. Between the trimmed V and J ends, which lost 6 bases and 2 bases, there was a span of 8 bases. CDR1 and CDR2 from the germline V gene are DFQATT and SNEGSKA (reference sequence). CDR3 DNA sequence: TGCAGTGCCCCCCTGACCTACGAGCAGTACTTC. As protein: CSAPLTYEQYF.

In this sample, this clonotype turned up a few times. The chain couples TRBV20-1 to TRBJ2-7; the D gene is possibly TRBD1 (6 bases). V dropped 5 bases and J dropped 9 bases, with 17 bases sitting between them. The CDR3 sequence is 12 residues long. Germline loops: CDR1 DFQATT, CDR2 SNEGSKA (reference sequence). The CDR3 nucleotides read TGCAGTGCTCCACGACAGGAAGAAGGGCAGTACTTC. Amino acids: CSAPRQEEGQYF.

This clonotype was counted a few times. This sequence joins TRBV7-2 and TRBJ1-1; D gene uncertain. Germline V CDR1 and CDR2: SGHTA, FQGNSA. This CDR3 contains 15 residues. Deletions cut 5 bases from V and 8 bases from J, with 21 bases between. Here the CDR3 reads CASSEMRVGVNEAFF. In nucleotides, the CDR3 is TGTGCCAGCAGCGAAATGAGGGTTGGAGTGAACGAAGCTTTCTTT.

This clonotype was detected only a few times. The gene calls are TRBV6-2 or TRBV6-3 and TRBJ1-2; maybe TRBD1 (6 bases). This CDR3 region has 15 residues. V lost 7 bases, J lost 4 bases, and 19 bases lay in between. Germline lookup yields CDR1 MNHEY and CDR2 SVGEGT. The CDR3 reads CASTLRGGPIYGYTF. The CDR3 DNA follows: TGTGCCAGCACCCTACGGGGGGGCCCGATCTATGGCTACACCTTC.

There are a few counts of this clonotype. This chain joins TRBV28 and TRBJ1-1; D call uncertain. Germline V gives CDR1 MDHEN, CDR2 SYDVKM. Trimming pared 4 bases from V and 3 bases from J, leaving 9 bases between. The CDR3 extends over 13 amino acids. CDR3 nucleotide sequence: TGTGCCAGCAGTTCGACACCTCACACTGAAGCTTTCTTT. This codes for CASSSTPHTEAFF.

This clonotype was seen at least ten times. This chain joins TRBV20-1 and TRBJ2-2; 11 bases are a match to TRBD2. This CDR3 has 14 amino acids. Trimming took 5 bases from V and 9 from J; bases not matched to a gene: 8. Germline V gene data show CDR1 as DFQATT and CDR2 as SNEGSKA (reference sequence). The DNA for the CDR3 is TGCAGTGCTTCACTAGCGGGAGTAGGTCGGGAGCTGTTTTTT. Protein: CSASLAGVGRELFF.

This chain links TRBV10-3 with TRBJ2-3; 8 nucleotides agree with TRBD1. This CDR3 is 12 amino acids long. CDR1 is ENHRY, CDR2 SYGVKD, per germline. The V gene end was trimmed by 10 bases and the J gene end by 1 base; junction bases not matched to a gene: 1. CDR3 region: CATDRGTDTQYF. The CDR3 region has the DNA TGTGCCACGGACAGGGGCACAGATACGCAGTATTTT.

Many counts were recorded for this clonotype. V and J are TRBV12-3 or TRBV12-4 and TRBJ1-2; 7 bases are shared with TRBD1. There are 14 residues in the CDR3. J gave up 9 bases and V 6 bases, and 13 bases lay outside the gene matches. The CDR3 sequence: CASRESLRQGSYTF. CDR3 in DNA: TGTGCCAGCAGGGAGTCTCTCCGACAGGGTAGCTACACCTTC.

The CDR3 loop is CASAENLDTEAFF. CDR3 nucleotide sequence: TGTGCCAGCGCCGAGAATTTGGACACTGAAGCTTTCTTT. This sequence joins TRBV25-1 and TRBJ1-1; D gene uncertain. Trimming cost V 8 bases and J 3 bases, with 13 bases left between them. This CDR3 contains 13 residues. Germline V CDR1 and CDR2: MGHDK, SYGVNS.

This clonotype was found a few times. This chain uses TRBV6-1 with TRBJ2-5; no firm D call. The CDR3 totals 13 residues. Looked up from germline, CDR1 is MNHNS and CDR2 is SASEGT. V gave up 6 bases and J gave up 4 bases, with 12 bases separating them. The CDR3 sequence is CASSHPALETQYF. CDR3 coding DNA: TGTGCCAGCAGCCACCCGGCTTTAGAGACCCAGTACTTC.

There are many counts of this clonotype. The rearrangement links TRBV5-1 to TRBJ2-7; 7 nucleotides line up with TRBD2. The CDR3 contains 15 residues. CDR1 is SGHRS, CDR2 YFSETQ, per germline. V lost 0 bases and J lost 1; bases outside the gene matches: 4. The CDR3 here is CASSLVSSGSYEQYF. CDR3 nucleotides: TGCGCCAGCAGCTTGGTGTCTAGCGGTTCCTACGAGCAGTACTTC.

This clonotype was counted ten times or more. This chain joins TRBV6-2 or TRBV6-3 and TRBJ2-7; TRBD1 agrees at 9 bases. The germline V gene encodes CDR1 MNHEY and CDR2 SVGEGT. The V segment lost 6 bases and the J segment 3 bases; nucleotides outside the gene matches: 9. The CDR3 consists of 15 residues. CDR3 in amino acids: CASRIHGQGIYEQYF. CDR3 nucleotides: TGTGCCAGCAGAATACACGGACAGGGGATCTACGAGCAGTACTTC.

A word on this clonotype: One base away lies a much larger clone, so this may be a sequencing read error. This sequence joins TRBV18 and TRBJ2-1, with 11 bases identical to TRBD1. Germline V gene lookup returns CDR1 KGHSH and CDR2 LQKENI. This CDR3 is 15 amino acids long. The CDR3 here is CGSSPGTGGYNEQFF. CDR3 sequence (DNA): TGTGGCAGCTCTCCCGGGACAGGGGGATACAATGAGCAGTTCTTC.

The chain couples TRBV5-6 to TRBJ2-7; 7 nucleotides line up with TRBD2. V shed 3 bases and J 5 bases; nucleotides not matched to a gene: 8. The CDR3 has 14 amino acids. Germline V lookup: CDR1 SGHDT, CDR2 YYEEEE. CDR3 nucleotide sequence: TGTGCCAGCAGCTCCGGCCCAGGGAGGGACGAGCAGTACTTC. Amino acids: CASSSGPGRDEQYF.

A few counts support this clonotype. This chain uses TRBV20-1 with TRBJ1-5; a possible D gene is TRBD1 (6 bases). Per germline, CDR1 DFQATT and CDR2 SNEGSKA (reference sequence). V lost 7 bases, J lost 7 bases, and 20 bases lay in between. The length of the CDR3 is 14 residues. The CDR3 sequence is CSGQTGRSWQPQHF. The CDR3 bases are TGCAGTGGACAGACAGGACGGTCCTGGCAGCCCCAGCATTTT.

This clonotype was detected ten times or more. The chain couples TRBV10-3 to TRBJ2-3; D may be TRBD1 (6 bases). The CDR3 has 17 residues. Germline V CDR1 and CDR2: ENHRY, SYGVKD. V was clipped by 3 bases and J by 3 bases, with 19 bases between them. Here the CDR3 DNA reads TGTGCCATCAGTGACTCCTTCAGGGGATGGTCGACAGATACGCAGTATTTT. Its protein product is CAISDSFRGWSTDTQYF.

This clonotype was recorded a few times. The V gene is TRBV20-1, the J gene TRBJ2-5; 7 bases are a match to TRBD1. V was pared by 7 bases and J by 1 base, with 6 bases of the junction left unmatched. This CDR3 has 13 amino acids. Germline V gene lookup returns CDR1 DFQATT and CDR2 SNEGSKA (reference sequence). CDR3 in amino acids: CSGYRGGQETQYF. DNA for the CDR3: TGCAGTGGCTACAGGGGCGGCCAAGAGACCCAGTACTTC.

This clonotype was recorded many times. V and J are TRBV7-9 and TRBJ2-1; D gene uncertain. The CDR3 is 15 amino acids. Per germline, CDR1 SEHNR and CDR2 FQNEAQ (reference sequence). Deletions cut 0 bases from V and 4 bases from J, with 10 bases between. CDR3 residues: CASSLALTGYNEQFF. The CDR3 coding sequence is TGTGCCAGCAGCTTAGCGCTAACGGGTTACAATGAGCAGTTCTTC.